One sample yielded the 32 T cell receptor beta chains listed below, sequenced in a study of cytomegalovirus exposure and HLA in healthy donors. A multiplex PCR was run with 60 Vbeta primers and 13 Jbeta primers. Profiled with immunoSEQ multiplex PCR; TCRdb holds only in-frame clones, not every one. The profile shows some 110,000 clones, under 80% of them singletons. The sample taken for sequencing was PBMCs. Receptors were obtained from a woman between 40 and 55 years old in good health and CMV-seropositive.

The rearrangement uses TRBV6-1 and TRBJ2-7; a possible D gene is TRBD2 (6 bases). The V gene's germline CDR1 is MNHNS and CDR2 SASEGT. This CDR3 is 14 amino acids long. V was trimmed by 5 bases and J by 2 bases, leaving 13 bases between them. DNA of the CDR3: TGTGCCAGCAGTTCGGACTATCTTCCCTACGAGCAGTACTTC. Its protein product is CASSSDYLPYEQYF.

The J gene is TRBJ1-2, the V gene TRBV28, with 8 bases identical to TRBD1. The J segment lost 4 bases and the V segment lost 4 bases, leaving 5 bases of the junction unmatched. Germline CDR1 and CDR2: MDHEN and SYDVKM. CDR3 size: 14 residues. CDR3 sequence: CASSYGQGLYGYTF. The CDR3 DNA reads TGTGCCAGCAGTTACGGACAGGGACTCTATGGCTACACCTTC.

J is TRBJ1-6 and V is TRBV6-5; D not resolved. CDR3 length: 13 amino acids. Trimming shortened V by 1 base and J by 8 bases, and 6 bases separated the two germline ends. The V gene's germline CDR1 is MNHEY and CDR2 SVGAGI. CDR3 sequence (DNA): TGTGCCAGCAGTTACTTCGGGGATTCACCCCTCCACTTT. Its translation: CASSYFGDSPLHF.

This chain uses TRBV5-4 with TRBJ1-4, with a weak D call TRBD1 (6 bases). The CDR3 contains 17 residues. V lost 2 bases to trimming and J lost 8 bases, with 22 bases between them. The germline CDR1 and CDR2 sequences are SGHNT and YYREEE (reference sequence). The CDR3 DNA sequence: TGTGCCAGCAGCTTTGGGGGCCCGACCGATAAGGGGGAAAAACTGTTTTTT. It specifies CASSFGGPTDKGEKLFF.

This rearrangement joins TRBV28 to TRBJ2-7; 10 nucleotides agree with TRBD1. Germline-derived CDR1 and CDR2 are MDHEN and SYDVKM. The J segment lost 4 bases and the V segment lost 6 bases, leaving 15 bases of the junction unmatched. This CDR3 region has 17 residues. This CDR3 is CASSSHDSGTGVYEQYF. The CDR3 region has the DNA TGTGCCAGCAGCTCCCACGATTCGGGGACAGGGGTATACGAGCAGTACTTC.

This chain joins TRBV11-1 and TRBJ2-7; possible D gene TRBD2, 6 bases. With 0 bases removed from V and 6 bases from J, the gap between germline ends came to 18 bases. This CDR3 comprises 16 residues. Germline values: CDR1 SGHAT, CDR2 FQDESV (reference sequence). CDR3 nucleotide sequence: TGTGCCAGCAGCTTAGCGGATCTGGAGGGCCTCACCGAGCAGTACTTC. Amino acids: CASSLADLEGLTEQYF.

This chain links TRBV6-1 with TRBJ1-4; 8 nucleotides agree with TRBD1. This CDR3 region has 14 residues. With 5 bases clipped from V and 8 bases from J, the junction kept 7 bases outside the gene matches. In germline, CDR1 is MNHNS, CDR2 SASEGT. The CDR3 nucleotides are TGTGCCAGCAGTAGACAGGGGATGAGCGAAAAACTGTTTTTT. Protein sequence: CASSRQGMSEKLFF.

V gene TRBV5-4 combines with J gene TRBJ2-5, with 8 bases identical to TRBD1. Germline CDR1 and CDR2: SGHNT and YYREEE (reference sequence). CDR3 length equals 14 residues. The V and J ends lost 4 bases and 7 bases, in that order; junction bases with no gene match: 9. CDR3 sequence (DNA): TGTGCCAGCAGCCAGGGACAGGAGGTTGGGACCCAGTACTTC. It is translated as CASSQGQEVGTQYF. The entire variable domain, with the rest obtained from reference TRBV5-4 and TRBJ2-5, is as follows: ETGVTQSPTHLIKTRGQQVTLRCSSQSGHNTVSWYQQALGQGPQFIFQYYREEENGRGNFPPRFSGLQFPNYSSELNVNALELDDSALYLCASSQGQEVGTQYFGPGTRLLVL.

This chain connects TRBV6-1 to TRBJ1-1; D is possibly TRBD1 (5 bases). The CDR3 length is 14 residues. Germline CDR1 and CDR2: MNHNS and SASEGT. Trimming took 2 bases from V and 6 from J, leaving 13 bases between them. The CDR3 DNA follows: TGTGCCAGCAGTGAACAGGGTCGGTCGGCTGAAGCTTTCTTT. Translating gives CASSEQGRSAEAFF.

CDR3 nucleotides: TGTGCCAGCAGCCATATACAGGGGTTGGGCACCGGGGAGCTGTTTTTT. Translated: CASSHIQGLGTGELFF. The rearrangement uses TRBV14 and TRBJ2-2; 7 bases match TRBD1. V gave up 3 bases and J gave up 4 bases; unmatched junction bases: 8. The germline gives CDR1 SGHDN, CDR2 FVKESK. The length of the CDR3 is 16 residues.

This chain links TRBV5-1 with TRBJ1-2; TRBD1 matches 11 bases. CDR1 and CDR2 (germline): SGHRS, YFSETQ. The junction had 1 base not matched to a gene; V was cut back by 3 bases and J by 6 bases. The CDR3 spans 13 residues. CDR3 in DNA: TGCGCCAGCAGCTCGGGACAGGGGGATGGCTACACCTTC. As protein: CASSSGQGDGYTF.

The chain uses TRBV5-6 and TRBJ2-6, with D perhaps matching TRBD1 (6 bases). The CDR3 runs 18 residues. The germline V and J ends were trimmed by 3 bases and 0 bases, with 16 bases remaining between them. Germline CDR1 reads SGHDT; CDR2 reads YYEEEE. This chain's CDR3 is CASSSRDTWPSGANVLTF. The CDR3 DNA reads TGTGCCAGCAGCTCCCGGGACACCTGGCCCTCTGGGGCCAACGTCCTGACTTTC.

The V and J genes are TRBV27 and TRBJ2-7, with TRBD2 identical over 15 bases. Germline CDR1 and CDR2: MNHEY and SMNVEV (reference sequence). The trim removed 2 bases at V and 0 bases at J, leaving 5 bases unmatched. The CDR3 is 18 amino acids. This CDR3 reads CASSLGTSGRPASYEQYF. CDR3 nucleotide sequence: TGTGCCAGCAGTTTAGGGACTAGCGGGAGGCCGGCCTCCTACGAGCAGTACTTC.

The V call is TRBV19, the J call TRBJ2-7; D not resolved. This CDR3 has 13 amino acids. V dropped 3 bases and J dropped 1 base, with 7 bases sitting between them. The germline V gene has CDR1 LNHDA and CDR2 SQIVND (reference sequence). The CDR3, as DNA: TGTGCCAGTAGTATTGACATATCCTACGAGCAGTACTTC. Amino acids: CASSIDISYEQYF.

The V call is TRBV9, the J call TRBJ2-5; 10 bases line up with TRBD2. Germline trimming cut 0 bases from V and 5 bases from J; bases unmatched to any gene: 4. The CDR3 contains 15 residues. Per the germline V gene, CDR1 is SGDLS and CDR2 is YYNGEE. The CDR3 DNA reads as TGTGCCAGCAGCGTAGCCACTAGCGGGGTGGAGACCCAGTACTTC. Amino acid sequence: CASSVATSGVETQYF.

The chain joins TRBV28 to TRBJ2-4; the D is unclear. Germline CDR1 reads MDHEN; CDR2 reads SYDVKM. V gave up 6 bases and J gave up 0 bases, with 9 bases separating them. The CDR3 contains 14 residues. The CDR3 reads CASRLRRAKNIQYF. CDR3 bases: TGTGCCAGCAGGTTGCGTAGAGCCAAAAACATTCAGTACTTC.

A single count supports this clone. The chain recombines TRBV7-3 with TRBJ2-7, with D perhaps matching TRBD2 (6 bases). V was trimmed by 3 bases and J by 1 base, leaving 10 bases between them. This CDR3 has 14 amino acids. Per germline, CDR1 SGHTA and CDR2 FQGTGA. CDR3 nucleotides: TGTGCCAGCAGCTTGTCTGGAGGGTCCTACGAGCAGTACTTC. This encodes CASSLSGGSYEQYF.

This chain uses TRBV19 with TRBJ2-2; 9 bases agree with TRBD2. Germline CDR1 is LNHDA and CDR2 is SQIVND (reference sequence). With 5 bases clipped from V and 9 bases from J, the junction kept 10 bases outside the gene matches. This CDR3 region has 15 residues. The CDR3 is CASSVARLAERELFF. The CDR3 DNA follows: TGTGCCAGTAGTGTAGCCCGACTAGCGGAGCGGGAGCTGTTTTTT.

V and J are TRBV7-9 and TRBJ2-1; no firm D call. Trimming left V 1 base short and J 9 bases short, with 10 bases between. The CDR3 is 13 residues long. In germline, CDR1 is SEHNR, CDR2 FQNEAQ (reference sequence). CDR3 in DNA: TGTGCCAGCAGCTTAGATTCCTTCGGTGAGCAGTTCTTC. This encodes CASSLDSFGEQFF.

V and J are TRBV7-2 and TRBJ2-1; D remains ambiguous. The V gene lost 4 bases and the J gene lost 0 bases, with 7 bases spanning the gap. The V gene's germline CDR1 is SGHTA and CDR2 FQGNSA. This CDR3 comprises 14 residues. CDR3 protein: CASSSRSSYNEQFF. Written as DNA, the CDR3 is TGTGCCAGCAGCTCTAGAAGCTCCTACAATGAGCAGTTCTTC.

The chain couples TRBV5-1 to TRBJ2-1; D is uncertain. Germline values: CDR1 SGHRS, CDR2 YFSETQ. CDR3 length equals 14 residues. V was clipped by 2 bases and J by 5 bases, with 11 bases between them. In nucleotides, the CDR3 is TGCGCCAGCAGCTTCTGGGCGCCGGACAATGAGCAGTTCTTC. It encodes CASSFWAPDNEQFF.

This clone was counted once. The chain combines TRBV7-6 with TRBJ1-5; D gene uncertain. CDR3 length: 17 amino acids. V was trimmed by 1 base and J by 1 base, leaving 14 bases between them. Germline CDR1 is SGHVS and CDR2 is FNYEAQ. The CDR3 nucleotides read TGTGCCAGCAGCTTAGGTGTAAGAGGGTGGAGCAATCAGCCCCAGCATTTT. Translated: CASSLGVRGWSNQPQHF.

V is TRBV7-9 and J is TRBJ1-2; 8 bases fit TRBD1. Germline V gene data show CDR1 as SEHNR and CDR2 as FQNEAQ (reference sequence). V gave up 5 bases and J gave up 8 bases; unmatched junction bases: 13. This CDR3 spans 15 amino acids. The CDR3 loop reads CASSLTGGELRGYTF. In DNA form, the CDR3 reads TGTGCCAGCAGCCTTACAGGGGGTGAGCTGAGAGGCTACACCTTC. The full variable domain, completed using reference TRBV7-9 and TRBJ1-2, is DTGVSQNPRHKITKRGQNVTFRCDPISEHNRLYWYRQTLGQGPEFLTYFQNEAQLEKSRLLSDRFSAERPKGSFSTLEIQRTEQGDSAMYLCASSLTGGELRGYTFGSGTRLTVV.

This clone has a handful of counts. The chain uses TRBV28 and TRBJ2-7; 8 bases line up with TRBD2. Per the germline V gene, CDR1 is MDHEN and CDR2 is SYDVKM. Losses at the gene ends were 5 bases for V and 2 bases for J; bases not matched to a gene: 8. The CDR3 runs 15 residues. The CDR3: CASSRPSGLAYEQYF. CDR3 sequence (DNA): TGTGCCAGCAGTCGCCCCTCGGGACTAGCCTACGAGCAGTACTTC.

The V call is TRBV9, the J call TRBJ2-1; no firm D call. Trimming stripped 0 bases from V and 15 bases from J, with 19 bases between. The germline gives CDR1 SGDLS, CDR2 YYNGEE. The CDR3 extends over 14 amino acids. CDR3 residues: CASSVEAQAKVGFF. The CDR3 region has the DNA TGTGCCAGCAGCGTAGAGGCCCAGGCAAAAGTGGGGTTCTTC.

The rearrangement links TRBV4-1 to TRBJ2-2; D possibly corresponds to TRBD1 (5 bases). Trimming left V 0 bases short and J 5 bases short, with 13 bases between. This CDR3 has 16 amino acids. In germline, CDR1 is MGHRA, CDR2 YSYEKL. The CDR3 loop is CASSQDRVRVTGELFF. In nucleotides, the CDR3 is TGCGCCAGCAGCCAAGACAGGGTACGTGTAACCGGGGAGCTGTTTTTT.

The chain is built from TRBV2 and TRBJ2-7; 7 bases are shared with TRBD1. Germline loops: CDR1 SNHLY, CDR2 FYNNEI. With 4 bases clipped from V and 3 bases from J, the junction kept 9 bases outside the gene matches. The CDR3 spans 15 residues. As DNA, the CDR3 is TGTGCCAGCAGTGTTTCAAAGGGGGCGAACTACGAGCAGTACTTC. This codes for CASSVSKGANYEQYF.

The CDR3 here is CASRTGQGYGEKLFF. Written as DNA, the CDR3 is TGTGCCAGCAGGACCGGACAGGGGTATGGTGAAAAACTGTTTTTT. The rearrangement links TRBV2 to TRBJ1-4; 9 bases match TRBD1. CDR1 is SNHLY and CDR2 is FYNNEI in the germline V gene. Trimming took 6 bases from V and 7 from J; bases not matched to a gene: 9. This CDR3 is built from 15 residues.

This clone has a handful of counts. This rearrangement joins TRBV4-1 to TRBJ2-5; 9 bases map to TRBD2. This CDR3 has 18 residues. Unmatched junction bases numbered 10, after V lost 0 bases and J lost 2 bases. The germline gives CDR1 MGHRA, CDR2 YSYEKL. The CDR3 sequence is CASSQEMWREGAQETQYF. The CDR3 DNA is TGCGCCAGCAGCCAAGAAATGTGGCGGGAGGGAGCTCAAGAGACCCAGTACTTC.

There are a few counts of this clone. The rearrangement links TRBV6-5 to TRBJ1-4; 7 positions match TRBD1. The CDR3 has 15 amino acids. The ends lost 6 bases at V and 6 bases at J; junction bases unmatched: 10. Germline CDR1 reads MNHEY; CDR2 reads SVGAGI. The CDR3 loop is CASREFRDSDEKLFF. In DNA, the CDR3 is TGTGCCAGCAGGGAATTCCGGGACAGCGATGAAAAACTGTTTTTT.

The chain combines TRBV28 with TRBJ1-2, with D perhaps TRBD1 (6 bases). Between the trimmed V and J ends, which lost 2 bases and 6 bases, there was a span of 19 bases. This CDR3 is 16 amino acids long. Germline CDR1 MDHEN, CDR2 SYDVKM. In DNA form, the CDR3 reads TGTGCCAGCAGTTTAGCCCAACAGGGAAGGCTCCATGGCTACACCTTC. This encodes CASSLAQQGRLHGYTF.

The genes are TRBV11-1 and TRBJ2-1; TRBD2 is a possible D gene (6 bases). Trimming pared 1 base from V and 4 bases from J, leaving 11 bases between. Germline V lookup: CDR1 SGHAT, CDR2 FQDESV (reference sequence). This CDR3 comprises 15 residues. The CDR3 bases are TGTGCCAGCAGCTTAGGCGGGACCGCTTACAATGAGCAGTTCTTC. Translation gives CASSLGGTAYNEQFF. Looking up the rest from reference TRBV11-1 and TRBJ2-1 gives the full variable domain: EAEVAQSPRYKITEKSQAVAFWCDPISGHATLYWYRQILGQGPELLVQFQDESVVDDSQLPKDRFSAERLKGVDSTLKIQPAELGDSAMYLCASSLGGTAYNEQFFGPGTRLTVL.